This T cell receptor beta chain is drawn from a study of blood T cell repertoires in COVID-19. Study as a whole: PBMCs, B-cell-depleted T cells, or T cells were the source of the cDNA or gDNA that made up the material.

The repertoire was sequenced with immunoSEQ multiplex PCR; TCRdb's copy has only in-frame clones and lacks some. The table shows 160,000 or so clones, with 87% occurring only once. This clone has only one observation. The V end lost 4 bases, the J end lost 0 bases, and 14 bases lay between the germline ends. This CDR3 has 16 amino acids. Germline V lookup: CDR1 LGHNA, CDR2 YNFKEQ. The sample taken for sequencing was peripheral blood. The TCR comes from a woman in her 70s with COVID-19, enrolled during active disease. The chain combines TRBV4-2 with TRBJ2-3; D not certain. CDR3 DNA sequence: TGTGCCAGCAGCCTACGACTGGGTCTAAGCACAGATACGCAGTATTTT. Translation gives CASSLRLGLSTDTQYF.